This TCR beta chain was identified in a study of CD8 T cells in ankylosing spondylitis. Overall study results and limits: Characteristic, it appeared, of ankylosing spondylitis blood was a TCR beta motif of about eight highly homologous variants. As reported, disease-linked clones showed significant enrichment in matched ankylosing spondylitis synovial fluid.

The germline CDR1 and CDR2 sequences are DFQATT and SNEGSKA (reference sequence). V was clipped by 6 bases and J by 3 bases; unmatched bases: 11. The CDR3 contains 15 residues. This clonotype was recorded a few times. Its antigen is as yet unknown. Each CDR3 protein gets one entry after TCRdb re-called the 5' RACE reads with MiXCR. The repertoire holds 800,000 to 900,000 distinct CDR3 sequences, with 12% as singletons. Sequencing input: blood, either unsorted or a sorted T cell fraction (not recorded which). The receptor's source is a male donor with ankylosing spondylitis. The gene calls are TRBV20-1 and TRBJ2-3; the match to TRBD2 covers 8 bases. The DNA of the CDR3 is TGCAGTGCGGCATCCCCGGGACTAGTTACAGATACGCAGTATTTT. Its translation: CSAASPGLVTDTQYF.